A selection of T cell receptor beta chains follows, all from one sample in a study of post-analysis software for immune sequencing data. Via MiXCR, TCRdb re-called the PCR reads, giving one row per CDR3 protein. The table lists hundreds of thousands of distinct CDR3 sequences, around 64% of them singletons. The sample consisted of blood. The receptors were sampled from a girl aged 2 to 9 with multiple sclerosis. Each CDR3 is given with its conserved first and last residue. D genes are given only for firm matches. A clone size is listed for some rows: how often the clone was seen (once, few, many), or a class if it is expanded.

j_gene: TRBJ2-1
abundance: few
v_gene: TRBV24-1
d_gene: .
CDR3nt: TGTGCCACCAGTGATTCACCATTCGATGAGCAGTTCTTC
CDR3aa: CATSDSPFDEQFF

j_gene: TRBJ2-7
abundance: .
v_gene: TRBV6-2/TRBV6-3
d_gene: TRBD2
CDR3nt: TGTGCCAGCAGTTACTCGGCGCGGGGGTTTGCCTACGAGCAGTACTTC
CDR3aa: CASSYSARGFAYEQYF

j_gene: TRBJ2-1
abundance: few
v_gene: TRBV27
d_gene: .
CDR3nt: TGTGCCAGCAGTTTGCAGGGGCCGAGCTCCTACAATGAGCAGTTCTTC
CDR3aa: CASSLQGPSSYNEQFF

j_gene: TRBJ2-7
abundance: .
v_gene: TRBV4-1
d_gene: TRBD1
CDR3nt: TGCGCCAGCAGCCAAGCGGACAGGCGACCGTCGGGGGAGCAGTACTTC
CDR3aa: CASSQADRRPSGEQYF

j_gene: TRBJ1-2
abundance: few
v_gene: TRBV10-3
d_gene: .
CDR3nt: TGTGCCATCAGTGAGCCCCGGGCCGGCGGTGGCTACACCTTC
CDR3aa: CAISEPRAGGGYTF

j_gene: TRBJ2-7
abundance: .
v_gene: TRBV10-2
d_gene: TRBD2
CDR3nt: TGCGCCAGCAGCGGAACTAGCGGGGGACCCTACGAGCAGTACTTC
CDR3aa: CASSGTSGGPYEQYF

j_gene: TRBJ2-5
abundance: .
v_gene: TRBV5-1
d_gene: TRBD2
CDR3nt: TGCGCCAGCAGCTTGAATCTAGCGGGGACCCAAGAGACCCAGTACTTC
CDR3aa: CASSLNLAGTQETQYF

j_gene: TRBJ1-2
abundance: few
v_gene: TRBV5-1
d_gene: TRBD1
CDR3nt: TGCGCCAGCAGCTTGGACAGGGGGCTCGCCTATGGCTACACCTTC
CDR3aa: CASSLDRGLAYGYTF

j_gene: TRBJ1-1
abundance: .
v_gene: TRBV12-3/TRBV12-4
d_gene: .
CDR3nt: TGTGCCAGCAGTTTCCGGGGGGAGGCTTTCTTT
CDR3aa: CASSFRGEAFF

j_gene: TRBJ2-5
abundance: .
v_gene: TRBV9
d_gene: .
CDR3nt: TGTGCCAGCAGCGTACAGGGCGAGGGGGAAGAGACCCAGTACTTC
CDR3aa: CASSVQGEGEETQYF

j_gene: TRBJ2-2
abundance: .
v_gene: TRBV2
d_gene: .
CDR3nt: TGTGCCAGCAACGGGGTCTACGGGGAGCTGTTTTTT
CDR3aa: CASNGVYGELFF

j_gene: TRBJ2-1
abundance: .
v_gene: TRBV3-1
d_gene: .
CDR3nt: TGTGCCAGCAGCCAAGAGGGGCGCTGGGCGTTCTTC
CDR3aa: CASSQEGRWAFF

j_gene: TRBJ1-2
abundance: .
v_gene: TRBV4-2
d_gene: TRBD1
CDR3nt: TGTGCCAGCAGCCAACCAGGGGGCGAAGGCTACACCTTC
CDR3aa: CASSQPGGEGYTF

j_gene: TRBJ2-7
abundance: .
v_gene: TRBV20-1
d_gene: TRBD2
CDR3nt: TGCAGTGCTAGTTCCGGGAGGAACAACGAGCAGTACTTC
CDR3aa: CSASSGRNNEQYF

j_gene: TRBJ2-7
abundance: .
v_gene: TRBV10-2
d_gene: .
CDR3nt: TGCGCCAGCAGTAGTGAACCGACAGGCTACGAGCAGTACTTC
CDR3aa: CASSSEPTGYEQYF

j_gene: TRBJ2-7
abundance: .
v_gene: TRBV7-6
d_gene: TRBD2
CDR3nt: TGTGCCAGCAGCTTAGCGAGGATTGCTAGCGGGGGATACTACGAGCAGTACTTC
CDR3aa: CASSLARIASGGYYEQYF

j_gene: TRBJ2-1
abundance: .
v_gene: TRBV15
d_gene: .
CDR3nt: TGTGCCACCAGCAGAGAGCCCGCAGGGCATAATCCTGAAGGCAATGAGCAGTTCTTC
CDR3aa: CATSREPAGHNPEGNEQFF

j_gene: TRBJ2-5
abundance: few
v_gene: TRBV7-2
d_gene: .
CDR3nt: TGTGCCAGCAGCTTGGGACGACGAGAGACCCAGTACTTC
CDR3aa: CASSLGRRETQYF

j_gene: TRBJ1-2
abundance: .
v_gene: TRBV9
d_gene: .
CDR3nt: TGTGCCAGCAGCGTAGCGGGAGGGTACAGCTATGGCTACACCTTC
CDR3aa: CASSVAGGYSYGYTF

j_gene: TRBJ2-2
abundance: .
v_gene: TRBV7-9
d_gene: .
CDR3nt: TGTGCCAGCAGCTTTGATGGCGGGGAGCTGTTTTTT
CDR3aa: CASSFDGGELFF

j_gene: TRBJ2-1
abundance: .
v_gene: TRBV15
d_gene: TRBD2
CDR3nt: TGTGCCACCAGCATCTCGGGACTAGCGAACTCCCCTTCTTTCAATGAGCAGTTCTTC
CDR3aa: CATSISGLANSPSFNEQFF

j_gene: TRBJ2-6
abundance: .
v_gene: TRBV13
d_gene: .
CDR3nt: TGTGCCAGCAGCCCAGGGACACCAGTCTCTGGGGCCAACGTCCTGACTTTC
CDR3aa: CASSPGTPVSGANVLTF

j_gene: TRBJ1-1
abundance: few
v_gene: TRBV6-5
d_gene: TRBD1
CDR3nt: TGTGCCAGCAATCCGGGACAGCTCATGAACACTGAAGCTTTCTTT
CDR3aa: CASNPGQLMNTEAFF

j_gene: TRBJ2-1
abundance: .
v_gene: TRBV2
d_gene: TRBD2
CDR3nt: TGTGCCACCCTAGCGGGGGGGGGATACAATGAGCAGTTCTTC
CDR3aa: CATLAGGGYNEQFF

j_gene: TRBJ2-7
abundance: few
v_gene: TRBV5-5
d_gene: .
CDR3nt: TGCGCCAGCAGCGCGACCCCCTACGAGCAGTACTTC
CDR3aa: CASSATPYEQYF